There are a few counts of the clone carrying this T cell receptor (beta chain). This CDR3 has 13 amino acids. Looked up from germline, CDR1 is SGDLS and CDR2 is YYNGEE. The V end was cut by 5 bases, the J end by 3 bases, with 11 bases between. These data come from a study of T cell changes during pregnancy in multiple sclerosis. Assay used: immunoSEQ multiplex PCR; TCRdb lists only in-frame clones, some missing. The table lists more than 55,000 clones, approximately 94% of them singletons. The source was CD8+ T cells from peripheral blood mononuclear cells, collected after pregnancy. The TCR originated in a female donor with multiple sclerosis, enrolled in a pregnancy study. This chain links TRBV9 with TRBJ1-1; D ambiguous. The CDR3 region is CASRRIEDTEAFF. The CDR3 DNA is TGTGCCAGCAGGAGGATTGAAGACACTGAAGCTTTCTTT.